This is a list of T cell receptor beta chains from one sample in a study of T-cell memory formation after mild COVID-19. TCRdb recomputed calls from the 5' RACE reads with MiXCR, one row per CDR3 protein. The sample yields 550,000 to 700,000 distinct CDR3 sequences, roughly 17% seen once. Source material: PBMCs or a T cell subset sorted from them (not recorded which). The receptors were gathered from an adult woman who had mild COVID-19 (a few samples of this study predate the infection). Cell type and time point are not known. CDR3s include the opening cysteine and the closing phenylalanine or tryptophan. The order of the fields is D gene, V gene, J gene, CDR3 protein. A D gene is named only where the DNA matches it firmly.

>-|TRBV4-3|TRBJ2-1
CASSPGEGSYNEQFF
>TRBD1|TRBV27|TRBJ1-6
CASSTWTGPYYNSPLHF
>-|TRBV3-1|TRBJ2-4
CASSLRGADKNIQYF
>TRBD1|TRBV6-5|TRBJ2-1
CASSYSGQGANEQFF
>TRBD2|TRBV5-1|TRBJ2-5
CASSRLAGGRLEETQYF
>TRBD2|TRBV7-9|TRBJ2-1
CASSLDGGRAIEQFF
>TRBD2|TRBV20-1|TRBJ2-1
CSATLAGGPPGEQFF
>TRBD1|TRBV4-1|TRBJ2-5
CASSPGTGVAETQYF
>-|TRBV7-9|TRBJ1-3
CASSLADSSGNTIYF
>-|TRBV24-1|TRBJ2-2
CATSDSGWNMAGELFF
>TRBD1|TRBV5-5|TRBJ1-5
CASSLGIIGQGADRPQHF
>TRBD1|TRBV12-3/TRBV12-4|TRBJ1-2
CASSLQGAYGYTF
>-|TRBV6-2/TRBV6-3|TRBJ2-5
CASSYFGETQYF
>-|TRBV30|TRBJ2-1
CAWGYRVNEQFF
>TRBD1|TRBV19|TRBJ1-5
CASTGQIDNQPQHF
>-|TRBV5-1|TRBJ2-5
CASSLLVSAQETQYF
>-|TRBV12-5|TRBJ1-6
CASGLVSSLYNSPLHF
>TRBD1|TRBV20-1|TRBJ1-5
CSASRTGGGQPQHF
>TRBD1|TRBV11-2|TRBJ2-1
CAILRDRGNNEQFF
>-|TRBV19|TRBJ2-6
CASSSTWAGMTAGANVLTF
>-|TRBV5-6|TRBJ1-1
CASSPFSRREAFF
>-|TRBV12-3/TRBV12-4|TRBJ1-1
CASSSPPEGTTEAFF
>-|TRBV18|TRBJ2-7
CASSPVVGSYEQYF
>TRBD2|TRBV7-9|TRBJ2-7
CASSLLAEDYEQYF
>-|TRBV7-8|TRBJ2-5
CASSLSQAGEETQYF
>-|TRBV6-1|TRBJ2-2
CASSPDGDTGELFF
>-|TRBV4-2|TRBJ2-1
CASSQDLTVRGSNEQFF
>-|TRBV20-1|TRBJ2-7
CSASVEGISYEQYF
>TRBD1|TRBV18|TRBJ1-2
CASSRRDRVGTNYGYTF
>-|TRBV27|TRBJ1-1
CASSRPGGQGNTEAFF
>TRBD1|TRBV7-9|TRBJ2-5
CASSLMFTGDQETQYF
>TRBD2|TRBV7-9|TRBJ2-5
CASSPGRGSQETQYF
>TRBD2|TRBV7-2|TRBJ2-1
CASSLALRGDEQFF
>-|TRBV5-6|TRBJ2-5
CASSVRETETQYF
>-|TRBV24-1|TRBJ2-1
CATSDSARLPHHEQFF
>-|TRBV9|TRBJ2-3
CASSVGDTSPADTQYF
>-|TRBV24-1|TRBJ1-5
CATSDFTSPDQPQHF
>-|TRBV15|TRBJ1-1
CATSRRGGKSTEAFF
>-|TRBV7-3|TRBJ2-3
CASSLRDSADTQYF
>-|TRBV12-3/TRBV12-4|TRBJ2-7
CASSSRTAEHYF
>-|TRBV19|TRBJ2-3
CASSRGPSLDTQYF
>-|TRBV19|TRBJ2-3
CASETGGRTDTQYF
>TRBD2|TRBV4-1|TRBJ2-7
CASSRGPSGSSWEQYF